A single sample is the source of the 6 T cell receptor beta chains below, sequenced in a study of T cell clonality in common variable immunodeficiency. Using immunoSEQ multiplex PCR, the repertoire was profiled, and TCRdb retains in-frame clones only, with some absent. In total the sample includes about 42,000 clones, none of them seen once. The study's findings and limits: Common variable immunodeficiency TCR beta sequences reportedly had fewer deletions and N-nucleotide insertions.

No antigen has been assigned to these receptors. Sequencing used peripheral blood mononuclear cells. All receptors come from a human donor with common variable immunodeficiency.

There are a few counts of this clone. With the read ending 3 residues before the CDR3 end, the germline J gene is used to fill in that end. J is TRBJ2-5 and V is TRBV5-6; 7 bases agree with TRBD1. Germline V lookup: CDR1 SGHDT, CDR2 YYEEEE. V shed 4 bases, J shed 5 bases, and the junction held 8 bases outside the gene matches. The CDR3 contains 14 residues. The sequenced part of the CDR3 DNA is TGTGCCAGCAGCCACGACAGGGTTGGGGAGACC. Its protein is CASSHDRVGET. The whole CDR3 region reads CASSHDRVGETQYF. The complete variable domain, with remaining parts taken from reference TRBV5-6 and TRBJ2-5, reads DAGVTQSPTHLIKTRGQQVTLRCSPKSGHDTVSWYQQALGQGPQFIFQYYEEEERQRGNFPDRFSGHQFPNYSSELNVNALLLGDSALYLCASSHDRVGETQYFGPGTRLLVL.

Regarding this clone: The read finishes 3 residues shy of the CDR3 end, and the germline J gene is used to complete it. This chain links TRBV30 with TRBJ2-1; 11 bases match TRBD1. Germline V gene data show CDR1 as GTSNPN and CDR2 as SVGIG (reference sequence). The CDR3 length is 12 residues. With V trimmed by 8 bases and J by 4 bases, 1 base remained unmatched. CDR3 loop: CAGDRGYNEQFF. The CDR3 bases that were read are TGTGCCGGGGACAGGGGGTACAATGAG.

Concerning this clone itself: The DNA ends 3 residues before the CDR3 does, and the rest of the CDR3 is filled in from the germline J gene. The rearrangement links TRBV19 to TRBJ2-7; the match to TRBD1 covers 7 bases. The CDR3 has 16 amino acids. The germline CDR1 and CDR2 sequences are LNHDA and SQIVND (reference sequence). V lost 0 bases and J lost 5; bases outside the gene matches: 10. Incomplete CDR3 DNA: TGTGCCAGTAGTATAGATAAAGCGACAGGGAGAAACGAG. Its protein product is CASSIDKATGRNE. The whole CDR3 sequence is CASSIDKATGRNEQYF.

This clone was found a few times. The CDR3 end is not reached by the read, which stops 3 residues before it; the germline J gene fills it in. This rearrangement joins TRBV7-2 to TRBJ2-7; maybe TRBD1 (6 bases). From germline, CDR1 is SGHTA and CDR2 FQGNSA. This CDR3 comprises 14 residues. Trimming cost V 1 base and J 2 bases, with 9 bases left between them. The sequenced part of the CDR3 DNA is TGTGCCAGCAGCTTAGAGGGGGACACCTACGAG. Amino acid sequence: CASSLEGDTYE. The whole CDR3 protein is CASSLEGDTYEQYF.

This clone was seen more than once but under ten times. The read ends 3 residues shy of where the CDR3 ends; the end is completed using the germline J gene. The V and J genes are TRBV7-8 and TRBJ1-2, with 9 bases fitting TRBD1. V gave up 2 bases and J gave up 2 bases; unmatched junction bases: 3. The germline V gene has CDR1 SGHVS and CDR2 FQNEAQ. The CDR3 has 15 amino acids. CDR3 bases read: TGTGCCAGCAGCTTATTTGGGACAGGGAACTATGGC. Its protein product is CASSLFGTGNYG. In full, the CDR3 is CASSLFGTGNYGYTF.

This clone was detected ten times or more. The DNA ends 3 residues before the CDR3 does, and the rest of the CDR3 is filled in from the germline J gene. The chain couples TRBV9 to TRBJ1-1; D might be TRBD1 (5 bases). Germline CDR1 is SGDLS and CDR2 is YYNGEE. The CDR3 loop spans 13 amino acids. V was clipped by 2 bases and J by 2 bases, with 7 bases between them. The CDR3 bases that were read are TGTGCCAGCAGCGTTACAGGAAACACTGAA. Its translation is CASSVTGNTE. The full CDR3 reads CASSVTGNTEAFF. Full variable domain (outside the CDR3, taken from reference TRBV9 and TRBJ1-1): DSGVTQTPKHLITATGQRVTLRCSPRSGDLSVYWYQQSLDQGLQFLIQYYNGEERAKGNILERFSAQQFPDLHSELNLSSLELGDSALYFCASSVTGNTEAFFGQGTRLTVV.